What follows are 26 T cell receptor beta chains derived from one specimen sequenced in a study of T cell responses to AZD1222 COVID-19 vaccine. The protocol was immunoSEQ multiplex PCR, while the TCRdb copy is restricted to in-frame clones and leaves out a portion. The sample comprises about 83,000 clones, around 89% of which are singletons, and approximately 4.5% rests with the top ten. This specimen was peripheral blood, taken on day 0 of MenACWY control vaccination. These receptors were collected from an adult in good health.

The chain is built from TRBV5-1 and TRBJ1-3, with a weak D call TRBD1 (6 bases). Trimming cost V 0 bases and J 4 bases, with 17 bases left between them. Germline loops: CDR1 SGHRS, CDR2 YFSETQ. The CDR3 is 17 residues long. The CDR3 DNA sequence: TGCGCCAGCAGCTTGGAATCCCTGGGGGGGGCCGGAAACACCATATATTTT. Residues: CASSLESLGGAGNTIYF. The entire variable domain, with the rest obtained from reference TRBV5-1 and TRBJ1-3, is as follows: KAGVTQTPRYLIKTRGQQVTLSCSPISGHRSVSWYQQTPGQGLQFLFEYFSETQRNKGNFPGRFSGRQFSNSRSEMNVSTLELGDSALYLCASSLESLGGAGNTIYFGEGSWLTVV.

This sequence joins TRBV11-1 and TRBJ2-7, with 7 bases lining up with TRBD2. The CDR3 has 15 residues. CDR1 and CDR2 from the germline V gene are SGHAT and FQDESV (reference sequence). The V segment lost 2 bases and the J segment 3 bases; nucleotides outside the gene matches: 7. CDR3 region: CASSLIAGGFYEQYF. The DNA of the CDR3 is TGTGCCAGCAGCTTAATAGCGGGTGGATTCTACGAGCAGTACTTC.

CDR3 amino acids: CASSTYGSAETF. The CDR3 coding sequence is TGTGCCAGCAGCACCTACGGGTCCGCGGAAACCTTC. The V gene is TRBV9, the J gene TRBJ1-2; D is undetermined. Trimming took off 4 bases at V and 14 bases at J, with 18 bases between the two ends. Germline-derived CDR1 and CDR2 are SGDLS and YYNGEE. CDR3 length equals 12 residues.

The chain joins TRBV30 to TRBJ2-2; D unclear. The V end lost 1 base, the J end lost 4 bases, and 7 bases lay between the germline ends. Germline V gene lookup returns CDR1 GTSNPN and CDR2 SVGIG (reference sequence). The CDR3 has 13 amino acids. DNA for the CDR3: TGTGCCTGGAGTGGGGGTATCACCGGGGAGCTGTTTTTT. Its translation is CAWSGGITGELFF.

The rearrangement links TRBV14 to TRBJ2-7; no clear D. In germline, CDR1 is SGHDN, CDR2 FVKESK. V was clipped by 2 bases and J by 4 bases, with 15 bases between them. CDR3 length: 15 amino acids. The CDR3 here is CASSQSAGLEYEQYF. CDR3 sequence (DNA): TGTGCCAGCAGCCAATCCGCAGGCTTAGAGTACGAGCAGTACTTC.

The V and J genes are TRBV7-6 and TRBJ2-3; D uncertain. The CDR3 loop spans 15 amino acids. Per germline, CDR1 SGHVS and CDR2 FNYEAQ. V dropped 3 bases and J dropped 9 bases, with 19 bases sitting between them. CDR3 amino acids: CASSFSRLPTGTQYF. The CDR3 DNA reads TGTGCCAGCAGCTTTTCCCGACTGCCGACCGGAACGCAGTATTTT.

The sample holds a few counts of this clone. CDR3 DNA sequence: TGTGCCAGCAGCTTCATAATTAACACTGAAGCTTTCTTT. This encodes CASSFIINTEAFF. The V call is TRBV7-2, the J call TRBJ1-1; unclear D gene. V was cut by 3 bases and J by 2 bases, with 7 bases left in between. Germline lookup yields CDR1 SGHTA and CDR2 FQGNSA. The CDR3 sequence is 13 residues long.

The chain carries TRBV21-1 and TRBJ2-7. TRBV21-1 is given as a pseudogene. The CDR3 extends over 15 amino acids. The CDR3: CASSRGSSSAYEQYF. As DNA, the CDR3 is TGTGCCAGCAGCAGGGGGAGTTCGTCGGCGTACGAGCAGTACTTC.

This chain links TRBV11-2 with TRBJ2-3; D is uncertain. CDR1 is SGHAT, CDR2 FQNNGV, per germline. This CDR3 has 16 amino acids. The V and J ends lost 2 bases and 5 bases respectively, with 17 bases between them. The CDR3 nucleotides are TGTGCCAGCAGCTTATCGGGCTTAAGTTCAATAGATACGCAGTATTTT. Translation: CASSLSGLSSIDTQYF. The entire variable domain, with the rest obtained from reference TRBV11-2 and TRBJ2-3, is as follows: EAGVAQSPRYKIIEKRQSVAFWCNPISGHATLYWYQQILGQGPKLLIQFQNNGVVDDSQLPKDRFSAERLKGVDSTLKIQPAKLEDSAVYLCASSLSGLSSIDTQYFGPGTRLTVL.

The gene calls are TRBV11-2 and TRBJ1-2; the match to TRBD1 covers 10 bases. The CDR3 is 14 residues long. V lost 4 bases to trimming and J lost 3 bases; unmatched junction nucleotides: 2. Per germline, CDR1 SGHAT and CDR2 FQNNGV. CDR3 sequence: CASSSGQGHYGYTF. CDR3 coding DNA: TGTGCCAGCAGCTCGGGACAGGGGCACTATGGCTACACCTTC.

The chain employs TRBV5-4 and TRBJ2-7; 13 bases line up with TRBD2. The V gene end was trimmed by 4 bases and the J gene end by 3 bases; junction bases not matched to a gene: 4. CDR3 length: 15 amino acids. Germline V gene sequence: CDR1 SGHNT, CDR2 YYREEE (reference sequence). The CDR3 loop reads CASSPGTSGIYEQYF. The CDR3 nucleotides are TGTGCCAGCAGCCCTGGGACTAGCGGGATCTACGAGCAGTACTTC.

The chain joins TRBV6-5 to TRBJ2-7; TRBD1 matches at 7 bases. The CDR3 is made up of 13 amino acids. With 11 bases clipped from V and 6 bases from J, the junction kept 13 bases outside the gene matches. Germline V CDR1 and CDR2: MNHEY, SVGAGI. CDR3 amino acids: CACNRGQPGEQYF. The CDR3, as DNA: TGTGCCTGCAACAGGGGCCAGCCGGGCGAGCAGTACTTC.

CDR3 loop: CATLPPGHGTYEQYF. The CDR3 DNA follows: TGTGCCACCCTACCTCCGGGACACGGAACCTACGAGCAGTACTTC. This chain links TRBV6-5 with TRBJ2-7; D might be TRBD1 (6 bases). The CDR3 spans 15 residues. From germline, CDR1 is MNHEY and CDR2 SVGAGI. With 10 bases removed from V and 2 bases from J, the gap between germline ends came to 21 bases.

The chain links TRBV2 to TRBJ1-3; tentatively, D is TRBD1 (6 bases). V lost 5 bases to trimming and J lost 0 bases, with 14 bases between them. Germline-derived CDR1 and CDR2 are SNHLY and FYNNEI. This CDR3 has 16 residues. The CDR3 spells CASSSQGPNSGNTIYF. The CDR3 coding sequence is TGTGCCAGCAGTTCGCAGGGGCCTAACTCTGGAAACACCATATATTTT.

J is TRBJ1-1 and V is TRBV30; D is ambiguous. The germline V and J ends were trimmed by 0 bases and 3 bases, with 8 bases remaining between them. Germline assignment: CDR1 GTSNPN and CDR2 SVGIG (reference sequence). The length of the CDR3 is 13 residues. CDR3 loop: CAWSVNSYTEAFF. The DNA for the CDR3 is TGTGCCTGGAGTGTTAACAGCTACACTGAAGCTTTCTTT.

DNA for the CDR3: TGTGCCAGCACCCCCTGGGGGGGGGATCGAACTGAAGCTTTCTTT. Translating it yields CASTPWGGDRTEAFF. This chain uses TRBV28 with TRBJ1-1, with a possible D match to TRBD1 (5 bases). There are 15 residues in the CDR3. The germline gives CDR1 MDHEN, CDR2 SYDVKM. V was cut by 7 bases and J by 5 bases, with 20 bases left in between.

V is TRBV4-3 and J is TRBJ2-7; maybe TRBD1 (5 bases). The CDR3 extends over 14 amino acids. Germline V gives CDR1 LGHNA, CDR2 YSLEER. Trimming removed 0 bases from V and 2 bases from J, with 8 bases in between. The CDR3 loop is CASSQERGPYEQYF. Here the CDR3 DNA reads TGCGCCAGCAGCCAAGAAAGGGGCCCCTACGAGCAGTACTTC.

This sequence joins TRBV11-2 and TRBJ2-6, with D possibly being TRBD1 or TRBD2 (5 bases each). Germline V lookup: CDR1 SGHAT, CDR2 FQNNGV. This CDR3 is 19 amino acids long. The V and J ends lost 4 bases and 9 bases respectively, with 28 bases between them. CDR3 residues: CASSYVKFTGTVGNNVLTF. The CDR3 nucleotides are TGTGCCAGCAGCTACGTCAAATTCACCGGGACCGTCGGCAACAACGTCCTGACTTTC.

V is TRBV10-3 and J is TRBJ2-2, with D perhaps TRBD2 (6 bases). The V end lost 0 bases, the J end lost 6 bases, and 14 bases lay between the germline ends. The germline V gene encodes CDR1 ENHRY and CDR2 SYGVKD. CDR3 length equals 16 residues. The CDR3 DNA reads TGTGCCATCAGTGAGTCAAAGCGGGCCTTATCCGGGGAGCTGTTTTTT. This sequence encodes CAISESKRALSGELFF.

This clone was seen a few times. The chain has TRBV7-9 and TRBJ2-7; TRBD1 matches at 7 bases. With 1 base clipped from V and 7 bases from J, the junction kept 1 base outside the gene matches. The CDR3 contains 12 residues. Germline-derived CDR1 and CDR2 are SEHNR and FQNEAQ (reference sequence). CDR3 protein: CASSLEDREQYF. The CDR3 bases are TGTGCCAGCAGCTTAGAGGACAGGGAGCAGTACTTC.

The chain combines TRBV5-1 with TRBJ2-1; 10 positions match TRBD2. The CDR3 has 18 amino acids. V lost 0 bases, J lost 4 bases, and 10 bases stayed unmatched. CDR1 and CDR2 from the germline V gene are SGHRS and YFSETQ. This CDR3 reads CASSLVNTRTSGYNEQFF. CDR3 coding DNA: TGCGCCAGCAGCTTGGTGAATACCCGGACTAGCGGTTACAATGAGCAGTTCTTC.

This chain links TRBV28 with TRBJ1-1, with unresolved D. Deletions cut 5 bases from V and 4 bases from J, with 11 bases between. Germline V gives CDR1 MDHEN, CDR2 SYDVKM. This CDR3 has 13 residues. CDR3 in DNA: TGTGCCAGCAGTCTACCTACGGGCACTGAAGCTTTCTTT. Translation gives CASSLPTGTEAFF.

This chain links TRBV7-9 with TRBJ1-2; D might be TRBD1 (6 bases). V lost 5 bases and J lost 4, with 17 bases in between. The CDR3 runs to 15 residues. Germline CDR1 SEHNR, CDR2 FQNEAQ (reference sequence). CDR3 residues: CASSLGAGEIYGYTF. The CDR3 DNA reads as TGTGCCAGCAGCCTTGGGGCAGGGGAGATCTATGGCTACACCTTC.

The CDR3 here is CASHHHLTGMNTEAFF. The CDR3 bases are TGTGCCAGCCACCACCATTTGACAGGGATGAACACTGAAGCTTTCTTT. The chain joins TRBV28 to TRBJ1-1; 7 positions match TRBD1. The CDR3 loop spans 16 amino acids. The J segment lost 0 bases and the V segment lost 8 bases, leaving 12 bases of the junction unmatched. The germline CDR1 and CDR2 sequences are MDHEN and SYDVKM.

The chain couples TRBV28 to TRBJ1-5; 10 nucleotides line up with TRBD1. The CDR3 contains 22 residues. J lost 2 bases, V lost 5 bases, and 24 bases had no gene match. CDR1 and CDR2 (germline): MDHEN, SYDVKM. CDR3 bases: TGTGCCAGCAGTCGACGGAGATCTCCCTGGGGACAGGGGAGAGGGGGCAATCAGCCCCAGCATTTT. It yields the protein CASSRRRSPWGQGRGGNQPQHF.

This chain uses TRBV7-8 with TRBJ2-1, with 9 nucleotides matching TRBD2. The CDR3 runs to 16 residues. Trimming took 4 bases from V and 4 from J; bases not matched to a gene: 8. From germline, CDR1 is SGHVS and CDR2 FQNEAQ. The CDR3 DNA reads TGTGCCAGCAGCTCCTCCCCTAGCGGGAATTACAATGAGCAGTTCTTC. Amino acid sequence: CASSSSPSGNYNEQFF.